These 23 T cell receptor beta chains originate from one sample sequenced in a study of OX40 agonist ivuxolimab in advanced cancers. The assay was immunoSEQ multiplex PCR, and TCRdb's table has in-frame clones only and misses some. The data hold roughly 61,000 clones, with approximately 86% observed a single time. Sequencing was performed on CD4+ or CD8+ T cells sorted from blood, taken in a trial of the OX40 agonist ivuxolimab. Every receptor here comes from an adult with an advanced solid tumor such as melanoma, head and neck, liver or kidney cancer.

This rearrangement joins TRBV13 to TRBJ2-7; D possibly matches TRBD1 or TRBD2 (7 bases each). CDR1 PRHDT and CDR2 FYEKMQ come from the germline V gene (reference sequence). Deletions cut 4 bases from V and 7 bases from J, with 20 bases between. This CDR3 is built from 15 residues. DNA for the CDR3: TGTGCCAGCAGCTCGTCAGGGGGAGGGCCTTGGGAGCAGTACTTC. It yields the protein CASSSSGGGPWEQYF.

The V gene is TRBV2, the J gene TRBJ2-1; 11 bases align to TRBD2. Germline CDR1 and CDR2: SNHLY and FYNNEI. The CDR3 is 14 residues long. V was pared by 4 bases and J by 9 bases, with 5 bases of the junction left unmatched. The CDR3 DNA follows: TGTGCCAGCAGTGTTTTAACTAGCGGGGGTGAGCAGTTCTTC. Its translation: CASSVLTSGGEQFF.

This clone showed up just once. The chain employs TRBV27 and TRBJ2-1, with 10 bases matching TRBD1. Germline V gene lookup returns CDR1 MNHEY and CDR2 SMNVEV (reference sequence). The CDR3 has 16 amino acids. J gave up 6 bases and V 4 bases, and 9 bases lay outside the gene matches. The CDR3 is CASSSIRDRGSNEQFF. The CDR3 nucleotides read TGTGCCAGCAGTTCGATCCGGGACAGGGGTAGCAATGAGCAGTTCTTC.

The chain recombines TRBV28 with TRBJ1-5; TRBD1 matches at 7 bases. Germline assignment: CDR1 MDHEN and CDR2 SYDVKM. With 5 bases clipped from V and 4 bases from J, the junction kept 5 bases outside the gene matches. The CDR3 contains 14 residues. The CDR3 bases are TGTGCCAGCAGTCGACAGGGAGGAAATCAGCCCCAGCATTTT. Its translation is CASSRQGGNQPQHF.

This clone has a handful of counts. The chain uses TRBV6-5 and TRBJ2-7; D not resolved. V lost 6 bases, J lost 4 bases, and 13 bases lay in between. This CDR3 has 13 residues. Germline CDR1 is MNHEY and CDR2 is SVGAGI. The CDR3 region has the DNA TGTGCCAGCAGCCAGGCGCCAAGTTACGAGCAGTACTTC. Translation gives CASSQAPSYEQYF.

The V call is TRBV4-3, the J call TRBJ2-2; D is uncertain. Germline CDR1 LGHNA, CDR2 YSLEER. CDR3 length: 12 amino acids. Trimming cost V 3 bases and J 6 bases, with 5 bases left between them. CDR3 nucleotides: TGCGCCAGCAGCCAGGCCGCCGGGGAGCTGTTTTTT. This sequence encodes CASSQAAGELFF.

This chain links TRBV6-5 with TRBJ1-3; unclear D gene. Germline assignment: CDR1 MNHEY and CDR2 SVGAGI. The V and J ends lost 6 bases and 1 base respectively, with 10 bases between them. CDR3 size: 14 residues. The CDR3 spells CASRSRISGNTIYF. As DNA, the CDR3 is TGTGCCAGCAGAAGTAGGATATCTGGAAACACCATATATTTT.

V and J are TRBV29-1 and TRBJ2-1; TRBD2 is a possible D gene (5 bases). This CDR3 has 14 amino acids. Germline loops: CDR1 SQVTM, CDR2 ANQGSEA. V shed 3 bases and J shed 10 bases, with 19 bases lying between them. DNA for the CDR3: TGCAGCGTTGATGGTCCTGGAGGCGGATACGAGCAGTTCTTC. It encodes CSVDGPGGGYEQFF.

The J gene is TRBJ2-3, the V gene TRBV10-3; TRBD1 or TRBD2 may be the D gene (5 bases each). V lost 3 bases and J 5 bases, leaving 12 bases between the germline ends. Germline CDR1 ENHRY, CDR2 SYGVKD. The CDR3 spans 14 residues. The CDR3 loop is CAISELQEEDTQYF. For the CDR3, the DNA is TGTGCCATCAGTGAACTACAGGAGGAAGATACGCAGTATTTT.

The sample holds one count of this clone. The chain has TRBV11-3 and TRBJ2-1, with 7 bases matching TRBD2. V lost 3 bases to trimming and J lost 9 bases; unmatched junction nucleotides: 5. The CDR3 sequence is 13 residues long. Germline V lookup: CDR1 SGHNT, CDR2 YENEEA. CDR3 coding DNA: TGTGCCAGCAGCTTTGCCAGGGAGGGTGAGCAGTTCTTC. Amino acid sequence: CASSFAREGEQFF.

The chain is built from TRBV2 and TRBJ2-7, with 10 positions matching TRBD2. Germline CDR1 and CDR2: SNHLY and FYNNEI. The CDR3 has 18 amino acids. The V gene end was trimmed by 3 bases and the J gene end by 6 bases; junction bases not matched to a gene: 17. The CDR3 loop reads CASSDPLAGIIRASEQYF. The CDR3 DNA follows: TGTGCCAGCAGTGACCCACTAGCGGGAATTATTAGGGCGAGCGAGCAGTACTTC.

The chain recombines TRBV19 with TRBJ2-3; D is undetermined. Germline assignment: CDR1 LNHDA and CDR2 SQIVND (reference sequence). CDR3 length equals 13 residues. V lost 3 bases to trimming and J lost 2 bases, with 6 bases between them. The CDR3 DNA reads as TGTGCCAGTAGTATTGGGCTCACAGATACGCAGTATTTT. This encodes CASSIGLTDTQYF.

The CDR3 sequence: CAWGAGELGIQYF. For the CDR3, the DNA is TGTGCCTGGGGGGCGGGGGAATTGGGCATTCAGTACTTC. The V and J genes are TRBV30 and TRBJ2-4, with TRBD2 identical over 7 bases. CDR3 length: 13 residues. V gave up 5 bases and J gave up 9 bases; unmatched junction bases: 10. Germline V gives CDR1 GTSNPN, CDR2 SVGIG (reference sequence).

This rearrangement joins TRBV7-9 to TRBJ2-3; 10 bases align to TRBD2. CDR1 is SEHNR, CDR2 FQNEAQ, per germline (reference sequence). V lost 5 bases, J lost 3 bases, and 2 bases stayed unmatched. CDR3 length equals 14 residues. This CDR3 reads CASSEGLATDTQYF. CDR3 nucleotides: TGTGCCAGCAGCGAGGGACTAGCGACAGATACGCAGTATTTT.

The DNA of the CDR3 is TGTGCCAGCAGCTTAAGGGCCGGCTATGGCTACACCTTC. It specifies CASSLRAGYGYTF. The chain recombines TRBV7-3 with TRBJ1-2; D is unresolved. The CDR3 length is 13 residues. Germline CDR1 is SGHTA and CDR2 is FQGTGA. Trimming pared 1 base from V and 4 bases from J, leaving 7 bases between.

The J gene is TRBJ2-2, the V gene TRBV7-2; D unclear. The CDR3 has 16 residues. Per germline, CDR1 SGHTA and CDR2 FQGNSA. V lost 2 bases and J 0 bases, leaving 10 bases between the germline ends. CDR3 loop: CASSLLPGANTGELFF. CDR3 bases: TGTGCCAGCAGCTTATTGCCAGGCGCGAACACCGGGGAGCTGTTTTTT.

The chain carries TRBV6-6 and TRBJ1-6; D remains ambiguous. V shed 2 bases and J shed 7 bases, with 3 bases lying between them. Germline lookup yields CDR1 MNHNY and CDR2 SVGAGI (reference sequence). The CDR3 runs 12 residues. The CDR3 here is CASSYENSPLHF. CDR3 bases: TGTGCCAGCAGTTACGAGAATTCACCCCTCCACTTT.

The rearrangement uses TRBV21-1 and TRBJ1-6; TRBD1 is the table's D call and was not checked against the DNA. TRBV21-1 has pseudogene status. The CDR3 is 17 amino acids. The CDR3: CASSTPGQGSYNSPLHF. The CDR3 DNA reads TGTGCCAGCAGCACGCCGGGACAGGGATCCTATAATTCACCCCTCCACTTT.

CDR3 loop: CASSLGPQMNYGYTF. CDR3 bases: TGTGCCAGCAGCTTGGGGCCTCAGATGAACTATGGCTACACCTTC. V gene TRBV7-2 combines with J gene TRBJ1-2; TRBD1 is a possible D gene (5 bases). CDR3 length equals 15 residues. The V end lost 3 bases, the J end lost 2 bases, and 13 bases lay between the germline ends. Germline CDR1 and CDR2: SGHTA and FQGNSA.

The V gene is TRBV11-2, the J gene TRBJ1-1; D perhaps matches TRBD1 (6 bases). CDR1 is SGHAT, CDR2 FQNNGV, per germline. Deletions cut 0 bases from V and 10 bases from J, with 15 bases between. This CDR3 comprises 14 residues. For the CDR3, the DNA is TGTGCCAGCAGCTTAGACCAGGGGATGTCAGGAGCTTTCTTT. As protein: CASSLDQGMSGAFF.

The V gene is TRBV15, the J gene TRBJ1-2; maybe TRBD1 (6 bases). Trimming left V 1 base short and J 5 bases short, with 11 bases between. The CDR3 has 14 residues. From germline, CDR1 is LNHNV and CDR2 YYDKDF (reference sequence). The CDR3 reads CATSRVRTDYGYTF. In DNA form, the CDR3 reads TGTGCCACCAGCAGAGTCCGGACAGATTATGGCTACACCTTC.

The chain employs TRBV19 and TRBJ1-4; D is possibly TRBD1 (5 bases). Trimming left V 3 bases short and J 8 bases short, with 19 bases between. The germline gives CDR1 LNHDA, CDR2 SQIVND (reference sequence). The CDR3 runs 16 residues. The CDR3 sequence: CASSIGGTQRVEKLFF. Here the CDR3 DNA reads TGTGCCAGTAGTATCGGAGGGACGCAAAGGGTGGAAAAACTGTTTTTT.

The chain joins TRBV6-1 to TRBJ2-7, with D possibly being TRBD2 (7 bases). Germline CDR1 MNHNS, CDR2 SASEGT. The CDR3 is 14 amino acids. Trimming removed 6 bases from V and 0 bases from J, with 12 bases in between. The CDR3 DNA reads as TGTGCCAGCAGGGCCCGGGGGGCCTCCTACGAGCAGTACTTC. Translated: CASRARGASYEQYF.